These 17 T cell receptor beta chains came from one sample sequenced in a study of T cells in Graves' hyperthyroidism and ophthalmopathy. Amplification yielded TCR beta CDR3 regions, with RNA transcripts as the source. HTBI primers were the set used in a first-round RT-PCR of the TCR CDR3. TCRdb redid the calling of the multiplex PCR reads with MiXCR, one entry per CDR3 protein. Of more than 500,000 distinct CDR3 sequences in the sample, about 16% were seen once. The source material was blood. These receptors originate from a woman aged 30 to 39 with Graves' ophthalmopathy.

Of note for this clonotype: A much larger clone differs from this one at a single base, so this may be a read error. CDR3 coding DNA: TGTGCCAGCAGTTACCCGTCGGGTCGGAACGAGCAGTACTTC. Translation: CASSYPSGRNEQYF. The chain recombines TRBV6-2 or TRBV6-3 with TRBJ2-7; D is ambiguous. This CDR3 is built from 14 residues. The germline gives CDR1 MNHEY, CDR2 SVGEGT. The V end lost 2 bases, the J end lost 5 bases, and 13 bases lay between the germline ends.

This clonotype was observed once. A much larger clone lies one base from this, so it may be a read error. The V gene is TRBV28, the J gene TRBJ2-1; D unclear. This CDR3 spans 14 amino acids. Germline V gives CDR1 MDHEN, CDR2 SYDVKM. Trimming took 3 bases from V and 8 from J, leaving 14 bases between them. CDR3 sequence: CASSFIMDGDEQFF. CDR3 nucleotide sequence: TGTGCCAGCAGTTTCATAATGGATGGGGATGAGCAGTTCTTC.

This clonotype has just a few counts. This chain connects TRBV7-9 to TRBJ2-2, with 7 bases matching TRBD2. Germline loops: CDR1 SEHNR, CDR2 FQNEAQ (reference sequence). This CDR3 has 18 residues. V lost 0 bases and J lost 1; bases outside the gene matches: 8. The CDR3 bases are TGTGCCAGCAGCTTAGCCATTAGCGGGTCTTTGAACACCGGGGAGCTGTTTTTT. Translation: CASSLAISGSLNTGELFF.

The table lists this clonotype with many counts. This chain connects TRBV28 to TRBJ1-3; D uncertain. This CDR3 is built from 14 residues. The germline V and J ends were trimmed by 7 bases and 0 bases, with 10 bases remaining between them. Germline CDR1 and CDR2: MDHEN and SYDVKM. CDR3 in DNA: TGTGCCAGCAAGGGAGTCCGCTCTGGAAACACCATATATTTT. Its translation: CASKGVRSGNTIYF.

The table lists this clonotype with a few counts. The chain is built from TRBV18 and TRBJ2-6; no clear D gene. V lost 3 bases and J 4 bases, leaving 7 bases between the germline ends. CDR3 length: 14 residues. Germline V gives CDR1 KGHSH, CDR2 LQKENI. The CDR3 sequence: CASSPGIGANVLTF. The CDR3 bases are TGTGCCAGCTCACCGGGGATCGGGGCCAACGTCCTGACTTTC.

This clonotype was counted ten times or more. The chain links TRBV11-2 to TRBJ2-3; D remains ambiguous. V lost 8 bases and J 4 bases, leaving 13 bases between the germline ends. The CDR3 extends over 13 amino acids. The germline gives CDR1 SGHAT, CDR2 FQNNGV. The CDR3 region has the DNA TGTGCCAGCGCCGTTTCGGTGGCAGATACGCAGTATTTT. Residues: CASAVSVADTQYF.

This clonotype appeared a few times. The chain employs TRBV2 and TRBJ2-1, with TRBD2 matching 8 bases. The CDR3 sequence is 15 residues long. The germline CDR1 and CDR2 sequences are SNHLY and FYNNEI. Trimming took 5 bases from V and 0 from J; bases not matched to a gene: 3. CDR3 amino acids: CASSKRGSSYNEQFF. Written as DNA, the CDR3 is TGTGCCAGCAGTAAGCGGGGGAGCTCCTACAATGAGCAGTTCTTC.

J is TRBJ2-2 and V is TRBV12-5; D gene uncertain. V was shortened by 1 base and J by 4 bases, with 4 bases between the two germline ends. The CDR3 sequence is 13 residues long. The germline V gene encodes CDR1 LGHNT and CDR2 FRNRAP. This chain's CDR3 is CASGLELTGELFF. The DNA of the CDR3 is TGTGCTAGTGGTTTGGAGCTCACCGGGGAGCTGTTTTTT.

This clonotype was seen more than once but under ten times. The chain has TRBV6-4 and TRBJ2-7, with D unresolved. The germline CDR1 and CDR2 sequences are MRHNA and SNTAGT. V lost 3 bases to trimming and J lost 3 bases, with 9 bases between them. The CDR3 has 13 amino acids. The CDR3 sequence: CASSEEPGYEQYF. The CDR3 DNA sequence: TGTGCCAGCAGTGAGGAACCGGGCTACGAGCAGTACTTC.

This chain links TRBV10-3 with TRBJ2-1; 13 bases are shared with TRBD2. CDR3 length: 16 amino acids. The germline gives CDR1 ENHRY, CDR2 SYGVKD. Germline trimming cut 3 bases from V and 7 bases from J; bases unmatched to any gene: 6. The chain's CDR3 is CAISDPLAGGGNEQFF. In DNA, the CDR3 is TGTGCCATCAGTGACCCACTAGCGGGAGGGGGAAATGAGCAGTTCTTC.

J is TRBJ1-6 and V is TRBV28; a weak D match, TRBD1 (6 bases). V gave up 5 bases and J gave up 2 bases, with 10 bases separating them. The CDR3 is 15 residues long. Germline V gene sequence: CDR1 MDHEN, CDR2 SYDVKM. The CDR3 bases are TGTGCCAGCAGTCCCGGGACACCCTATAATTCACCCCTCCACTTT. Translating it yields CASSPGTPYNSPLHF. Full variable domain (outside the CDR3, taken from reference TRBV28 and TRBJ1-6): DVKVTQSSRYLVKRTGEKVFLECVQDMDHENMFWYRQDPGLGLRLIYFSYDVKMKEKGDIPEGYSVSREKKERFSLILESASTNQTSMYLCASSPGTPYNSPLHFGNGTRLTVT.

The genes are TRBV7-9 and TRBJ1-2, with D maybe TRBD1 (5 bases). The germline V gene encodes CDR1 SEHNR and CDR2 FQNEAQ (reference sequence). The CDR3 is 15 residues long. Deletions cut 4 bases from V and 3 bases from J, with 15 bases between. DNA for the CDR3: TGTGCCAGCAGCTCCCCCCCGGGGACTTACTATGGCTACACCTTC. Translating it yields CASSSPPGTYYGYTF. The complete variable domain, with remaining parts taken from reference TRBV7-9 and TRBJ1-2, reads DTGVSQNPRHKITKRGQNVTFRCDPISEHNRLYWYRQTLGQGPEFLTYFQNEAQLEKSRLLSDRFSAERPKGSFSTLEIQRTEQGDSAMYLCASSSPPGTYYGYTFGSGTRLTVV.

V usage is TRBV7-2 and J usage is TRBJ2-6; D remains ambiguous. V shed 1 base and J shed 2 bases, with 3 bases lying between them. This CDR3 comprises 14 residues. Germline V lookup: CDR1 SGHTA, CDR2 FQGNSA. The chain's CDR3 is CASSLEPGANVLTF. The CDR3 coding sequence is TGTGCCAGCAGCTTAGAACCTGGGGCCAACGTCCTGACTTTC.

This clonotype was counted a few times. The CDR3, as DNA: TGTGCCAGCAGTCTGACAGGGGCCCCTCCGGGGGAGCTGTTTTTT. Amino acids: CASSLTGAPPGELFF. This chain joins TRBV2 and TRBJ2-2; 8 bases are a match to TRBD1. CDR1 is SNHLY and CDR2 is FYNNEI in the germline V gene. The CDR3 covers 15 residues. The junction had 10 bases not matched to a gene; V was cut back by 5 bases and J by 8 bases.

The chain has TRBV5-4 and TRBJ2-7; 9 bases fit TRBD2. The germline V gene has CDR1 SGHNT and CDR2 YYREEE (reference sequence). Germline trimming cut 4 bases from V and 2 bases from J; bases unmatched to any gene: 7. The CDR3 is 15 residues long. CDR3: CASSPSGGHPYEQYF. The CDR3 DNA reads as TGTGCCAGCAGCCCGAGCGGGGGGCATCCCTACGAGCAGTACTTC.

Many counts were recorded for this clonotype. The gene calls are TRBV6-1 and TRBJ2-5; D unclear. CDR1 and CDR2 (germline): MNHNS, SASEGT. The V end lost 2 bases, the J end lost 5 bases, and 9 bases lay between the germline ends. The CDR3 is 13 amino acids. The CDR3 protein is CASSEFVRETQYF. CDR3 nucleotides: TGTGCCAGCAGTGAATTCGTTCGGGAGACCCAGTACTTC.

The chain joins TRBV14 to TRBJ2-7; 7 positions match TRBD1. The CDR3 contains 16 residues. CDR1 is SGHDN, CDR2 FVKESK, per germline. The V and J ends lost 5 bases and 0 bases, in that order; junction bases with no gene match: 10. For the CDR3, the DNA is TGTGCCAGCAGCTCTCTCAAGGGGGACAGCTCCTACGAGCAGTACTTC. Protein: CASSSLKGDSSYEQYF.